This TCR beta chain was documented in a study of CD8 T cells in Susac syndrome. The V gene lost 3 bases and the J gene lost 5 bases, with 14 bases spanning the gap. Germline loops: CDR1 MNHNS, CDR2 SASEGT. The CDR3 is 15 residues long. An input of roughly 0.45 to 1 ug of RNA was subjected to reverse transcription using random hexamers. A single record per CDR3 protein comes from TCRdb applying MiXCR to the immunoSEQ multiplex PCR reads. The sample contains about 90,000 distinct CDR3 sequences, 85% to 95% of which appear only once. The clonotype originates from a human donor in good health. Sequenced: CD8+ T cells from PBMCs. The chain has TRBV6-1 and TRBJ2-1, with D maybe TRBD2 (7 bases). The CDR3 loop reads CASSDARGGDNEQFF. DNA of the CDR3: TGTGCCAGCAGTGACGCGCGAGGGGGGGACAATGAGCAGTTCTTC.